The 3 T cell receptor beta chains given below trace back to one sample, sequenced in a study of T and B cells in COVID-19 patients. TRB rearrangements were amplified by multiplex PCR with BIOMED2 TRB-A/B primers. TCRdb re-called the multiplex PCR reads with MiXCR, one entry per CDR3 protein. The sample lists 1,200 to 1,500 distinct CDR3 sequences; more than 20% were seen once. TRB was amplified from about 260-540 ng of blood genomic DNA. Sequenced: blood. The receptors shown here come from a human donor with active COVID-19.

The genes are TRBV20-1 and TRBJ2-7; 10 positions match TRBD2. The CDR3 totals 14 residues. The trim removed 8 bases at V and 4 bases at J, leaving 11 bases unmatched. Germline V lookup: CDR1 DFQATT, CDR2 SNEGSKA (reference sequence). CDR3: CSPRASGRAYEQYF. CDR3 coding DNA: TGCAGTCCCAGGGCTAGCGGGAGAGCATACGAGCAGTACTTC.

This clonotype counts as large. J is TRBJ2-1 and V is TRBV15; no firm D call. This CDR3 region has 12 residues. Per the germline V gene, CDR1 is LNHNV and CDR2 is YYDKDF (reference sequence). Trimming left V 1 base short and J 4 bases short, with 2 bases between. Here the CDR3 DNA reads TGTGCCACCAGCAGAGTTTACAATGAGCAGTTCTTC. It specifies CATSRVYNEQFF.

This clonotype was recorded once. This chain connects TRBV27 to TRBJ2-6; 8 positions agree with TRBD1. The CDR3 length is 17 residues. Germline assignment: CDR1 MNHEY and CDR2 SMNVEV (reference sequence). J lost 3 bases, V lost 4 bases, and 8 bases had no gene match. CDR3 nucleotide sequence: TGTGCCAGCAGTTATACGGCAGGGGGCGGTGGGGCCAACGTCCTGACTTTC. Translating it yields CASSYTAGGGGANVLTF.